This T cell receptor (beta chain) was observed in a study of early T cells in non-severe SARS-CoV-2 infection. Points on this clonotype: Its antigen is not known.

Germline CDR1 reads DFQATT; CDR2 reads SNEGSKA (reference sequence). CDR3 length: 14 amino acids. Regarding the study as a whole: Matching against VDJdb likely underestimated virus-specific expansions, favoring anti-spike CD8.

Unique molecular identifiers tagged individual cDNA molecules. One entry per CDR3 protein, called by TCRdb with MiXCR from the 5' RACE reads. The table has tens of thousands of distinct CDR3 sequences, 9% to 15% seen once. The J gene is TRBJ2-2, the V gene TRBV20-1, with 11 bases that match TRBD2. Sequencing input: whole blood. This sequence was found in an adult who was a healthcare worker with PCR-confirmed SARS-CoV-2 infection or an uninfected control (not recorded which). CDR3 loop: CPDPGTSGTGELFF. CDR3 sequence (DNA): TGCCCCGATCCCGGGACTAGCGGAACCGGGGAGCTGTTTTTT.